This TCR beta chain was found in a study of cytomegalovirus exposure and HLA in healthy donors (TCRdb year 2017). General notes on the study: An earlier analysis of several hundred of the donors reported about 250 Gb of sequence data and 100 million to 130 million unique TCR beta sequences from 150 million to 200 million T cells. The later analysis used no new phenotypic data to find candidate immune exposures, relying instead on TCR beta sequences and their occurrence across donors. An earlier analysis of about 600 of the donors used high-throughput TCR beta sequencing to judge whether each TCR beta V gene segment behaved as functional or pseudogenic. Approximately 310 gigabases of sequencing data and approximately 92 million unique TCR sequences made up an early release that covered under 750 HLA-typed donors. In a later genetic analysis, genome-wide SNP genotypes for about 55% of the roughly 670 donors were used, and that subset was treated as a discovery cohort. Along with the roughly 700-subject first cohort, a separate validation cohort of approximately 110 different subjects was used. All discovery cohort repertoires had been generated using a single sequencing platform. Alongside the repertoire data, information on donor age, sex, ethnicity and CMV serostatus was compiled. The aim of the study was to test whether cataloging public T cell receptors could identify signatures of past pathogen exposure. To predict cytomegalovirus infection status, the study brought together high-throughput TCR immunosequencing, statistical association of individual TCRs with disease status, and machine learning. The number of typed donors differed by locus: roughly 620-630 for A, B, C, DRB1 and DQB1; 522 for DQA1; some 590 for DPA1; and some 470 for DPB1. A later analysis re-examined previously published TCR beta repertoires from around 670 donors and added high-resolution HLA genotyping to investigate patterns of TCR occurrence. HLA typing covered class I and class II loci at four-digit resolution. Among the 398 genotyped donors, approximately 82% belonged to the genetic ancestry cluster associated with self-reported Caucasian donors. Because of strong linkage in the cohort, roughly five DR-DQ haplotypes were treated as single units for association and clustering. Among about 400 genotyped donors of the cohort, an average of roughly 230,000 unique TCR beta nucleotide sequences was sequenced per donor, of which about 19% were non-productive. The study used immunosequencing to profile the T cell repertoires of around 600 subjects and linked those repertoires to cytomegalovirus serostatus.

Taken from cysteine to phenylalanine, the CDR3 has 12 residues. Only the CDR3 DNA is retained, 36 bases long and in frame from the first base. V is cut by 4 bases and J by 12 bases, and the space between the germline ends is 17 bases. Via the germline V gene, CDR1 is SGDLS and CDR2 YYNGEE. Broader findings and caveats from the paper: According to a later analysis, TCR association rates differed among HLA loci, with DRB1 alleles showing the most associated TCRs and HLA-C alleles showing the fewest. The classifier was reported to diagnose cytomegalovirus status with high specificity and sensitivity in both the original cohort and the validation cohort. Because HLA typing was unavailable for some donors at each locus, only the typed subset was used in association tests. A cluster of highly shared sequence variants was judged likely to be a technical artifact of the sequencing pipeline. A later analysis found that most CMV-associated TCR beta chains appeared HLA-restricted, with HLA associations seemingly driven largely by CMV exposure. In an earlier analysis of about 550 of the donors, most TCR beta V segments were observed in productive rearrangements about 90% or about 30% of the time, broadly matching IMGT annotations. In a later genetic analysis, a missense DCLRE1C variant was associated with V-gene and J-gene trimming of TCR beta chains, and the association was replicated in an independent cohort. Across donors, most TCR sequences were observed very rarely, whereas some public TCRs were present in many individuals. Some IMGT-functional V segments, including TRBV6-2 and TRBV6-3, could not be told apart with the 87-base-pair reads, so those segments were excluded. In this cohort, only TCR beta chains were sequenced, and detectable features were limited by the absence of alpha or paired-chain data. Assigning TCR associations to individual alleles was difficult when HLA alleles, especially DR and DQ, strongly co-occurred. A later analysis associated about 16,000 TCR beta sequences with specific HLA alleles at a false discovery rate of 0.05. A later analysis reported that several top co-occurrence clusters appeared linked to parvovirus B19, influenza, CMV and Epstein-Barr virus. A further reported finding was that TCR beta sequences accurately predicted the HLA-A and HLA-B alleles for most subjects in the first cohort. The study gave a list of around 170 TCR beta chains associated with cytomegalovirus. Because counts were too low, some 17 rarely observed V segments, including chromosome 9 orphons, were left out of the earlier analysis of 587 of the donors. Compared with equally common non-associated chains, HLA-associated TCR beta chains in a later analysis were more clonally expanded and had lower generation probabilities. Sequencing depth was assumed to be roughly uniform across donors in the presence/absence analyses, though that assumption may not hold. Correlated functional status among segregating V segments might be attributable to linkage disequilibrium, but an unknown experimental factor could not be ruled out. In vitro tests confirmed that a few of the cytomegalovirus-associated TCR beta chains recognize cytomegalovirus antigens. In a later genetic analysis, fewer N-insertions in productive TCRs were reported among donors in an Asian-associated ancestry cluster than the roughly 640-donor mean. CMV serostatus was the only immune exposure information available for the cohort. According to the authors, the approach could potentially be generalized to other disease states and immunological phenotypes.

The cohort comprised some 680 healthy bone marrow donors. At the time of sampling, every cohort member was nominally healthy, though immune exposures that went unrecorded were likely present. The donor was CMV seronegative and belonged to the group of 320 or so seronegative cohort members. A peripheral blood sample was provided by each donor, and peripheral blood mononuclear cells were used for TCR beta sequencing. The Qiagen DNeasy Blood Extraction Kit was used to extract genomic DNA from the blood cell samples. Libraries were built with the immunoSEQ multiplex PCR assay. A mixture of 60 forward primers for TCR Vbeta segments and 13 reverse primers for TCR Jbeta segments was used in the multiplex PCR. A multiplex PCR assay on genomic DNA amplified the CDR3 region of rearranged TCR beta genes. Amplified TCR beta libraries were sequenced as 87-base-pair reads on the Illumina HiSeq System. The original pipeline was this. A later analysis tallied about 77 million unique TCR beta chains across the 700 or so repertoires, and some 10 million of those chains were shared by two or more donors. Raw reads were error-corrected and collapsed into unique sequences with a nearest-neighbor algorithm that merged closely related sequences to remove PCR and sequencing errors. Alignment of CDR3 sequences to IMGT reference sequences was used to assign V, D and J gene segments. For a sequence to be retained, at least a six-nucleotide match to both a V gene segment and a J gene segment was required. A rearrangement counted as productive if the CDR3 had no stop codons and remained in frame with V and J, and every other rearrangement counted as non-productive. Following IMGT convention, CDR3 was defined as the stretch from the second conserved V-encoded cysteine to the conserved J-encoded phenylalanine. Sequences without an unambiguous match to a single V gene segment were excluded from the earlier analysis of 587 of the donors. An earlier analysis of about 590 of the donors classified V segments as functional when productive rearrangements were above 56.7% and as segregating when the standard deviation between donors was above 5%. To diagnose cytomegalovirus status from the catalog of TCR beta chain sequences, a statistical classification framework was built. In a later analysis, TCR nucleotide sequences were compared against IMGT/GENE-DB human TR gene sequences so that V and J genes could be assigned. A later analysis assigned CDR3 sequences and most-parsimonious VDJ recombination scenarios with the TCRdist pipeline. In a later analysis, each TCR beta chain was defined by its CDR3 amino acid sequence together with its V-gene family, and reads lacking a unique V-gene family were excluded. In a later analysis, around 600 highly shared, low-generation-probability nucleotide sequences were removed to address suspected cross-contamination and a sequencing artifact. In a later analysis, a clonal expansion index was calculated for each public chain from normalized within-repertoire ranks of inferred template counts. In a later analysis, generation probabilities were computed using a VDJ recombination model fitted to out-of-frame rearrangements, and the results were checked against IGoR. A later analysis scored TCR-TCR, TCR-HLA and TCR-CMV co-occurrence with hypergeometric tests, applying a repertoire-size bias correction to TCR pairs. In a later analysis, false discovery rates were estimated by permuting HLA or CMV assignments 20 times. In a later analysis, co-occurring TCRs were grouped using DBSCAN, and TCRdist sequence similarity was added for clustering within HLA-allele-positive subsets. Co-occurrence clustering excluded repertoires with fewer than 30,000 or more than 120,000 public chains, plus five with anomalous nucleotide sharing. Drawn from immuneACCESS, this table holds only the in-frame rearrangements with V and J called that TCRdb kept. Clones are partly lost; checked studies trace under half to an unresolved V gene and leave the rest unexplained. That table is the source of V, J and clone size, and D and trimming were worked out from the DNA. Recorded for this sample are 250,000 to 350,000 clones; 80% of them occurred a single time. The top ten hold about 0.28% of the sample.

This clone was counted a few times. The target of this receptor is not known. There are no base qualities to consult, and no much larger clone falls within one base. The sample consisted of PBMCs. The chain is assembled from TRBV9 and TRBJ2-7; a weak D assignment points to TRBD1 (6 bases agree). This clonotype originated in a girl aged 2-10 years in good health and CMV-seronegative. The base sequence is TGTGCCAGCAGCTCAAACACAGGGTATCTGTACTTC. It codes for CASSSNTGYLYF.